This T cell receptor beta chain was captured by sequencing in a study of CD8 T cells in ankylosing spondylitis. Overall study results and limits: The authors reported significant enrichment of disease-linked clones in matched ankylosing spondylitis synovial fluid. With a CD8+ phenotype, disease-linked clones were relatively rare in peripheral blood. About 8 highly homologous variants made up a TCR beta motif that seemed to typify ankylosing spondylitis blood.

Each TCR beta library was made by quantitative 5'-RACE that incorporated molecular barcodes. TCRdb ran MiXCR on the 5' RACE reads and lists one entry per CDR3 protein. The sample has 290,000 or so distinct CDR3 sequences; less than 25% are singletons. The ends lost 5 bases at V and 8 bases at J; junction bases unmatched: 9. Germline V gives CDR1 LNHDA, CDR2 SQIVND (reference sequence). The CDR3 runs 14 residues. Worth noting for this clonotype: Its specificity is not known.

The TCR was taken from a female donor with ankylosing spondylitis or in good health (not recorded which). The sequencing sample was made of blood, either unsorted or a sorted T cell fraction (not recorded which). The chain has TRBV19 and TRBJ2-1, with TRBD2 matching 7 bases. This CDR3 reads CASSLVVRGDEQFF. The CDR3, as DNA: TGTGCCAGTAGTCTAGTAGTACGGGGGGATGAGCAGTTCTTC.